The 19 T cell receptor beta chains in this list originate from one sample, sequenced in a study of blood T cells in healthy people across ages. PCR was performed a second time for roughly 7 to 11 cycles using a sample-barcoded 5' primer and a J-beta primer mix. A single record per CDR3 protein comes from TCRdb applying MiXCR to the 5' RACE reads. The sample has over a million distinct CDR3 sequences; approximately 25% are singletons. This sample was also put to use in a study of T cells of mothers and their children.

Sequences were obtained from blood. The receptor source for this set is a girl aged 2 to 9 in good health.

This clonotype has more than one count but fewer than ten. An end of the junction does not agree with germline; a read error may underlie this. The chain carries TRBV7-7 and TRBJ1-1; unclear D gene. Per germline, CDR1 SSHAT and CDR2 FNYEAQ (reference sequence). This CDR3 has 11 residues. The CDR3: CASSRETEAFF. DNA of the CDR3: TGTGCTAGCAGCCGGGAGACTGAAGCTTTCTTT.

This clonotype was seen only a few times. The chain combines TRBV7-9 with TRBJ2-7; the D call may be TRBD1 or TRBD2 (5 bases each). V was cut by 5 bases and J by 4 bases, with 15 bases left in between. The CDR3 is 14 residues long. Germline CDR1 is SEHNR and CDR2 is FQNEAQ (reference sequence). This chain's CDR3 is CASSPRGPFYEQYF. CDR3 bases: TGTGCCAGCAGCCCGAGGGGCCCCTTTTACGAGCAGTACTTC.

This clonotype has a handful of counts. Without the conserved terminal phenylalanine or tryptophan, this CDR3 likely stems from a read error. This chain links TRBV7-3 with TRBJ2-1; TRBD1 is a possible D gene (6 bases). Germline CDR1 is SGHTA and CDR2 is FQGTGA. This CDR3 is 15 amino acids long. Trimming took 1 base from V and 8 from J, leaving 15 bases between them. The CDR3: CASSLIAGDQDEQFL. Written as DNA, the CDR3 is TGTGCCAGCAGCTTAATCGCAGGGGACCAGGATGAGCAGTTCCTC.

This clonotype was seen many times. Sequence at one end of the junction differs from germline and may be a read error. The rearrangement uses TRBV5-1 and TRBJ1-3; D gene uncertain. The CDR3 consists of 14 residues. In germline, CDR1 is SGHRS, CDR2 YFSETQ. The CDR3 DNA is TGTGCCAGCAGCTTAGGCAGCTCTGGAAACACCATATATTTT. Its translation: CASSLGSSGNTIYF.

This clonotype has only a few counts. V gene TRBV20-1 combines with J gene TRBJ1-1; D gene ambiguous. Trimming took 4 bases from V and 0 from J, leaving 12 bases between them. Germline CDR1 reads DFQATT; CDR2 reads SNEGSKA (reference sequence). The CDR3 has 14 residues. In DNA, the CDR3 is TGCAGTGCTACTCTTAACACCCTGAACACTGAAGCTTTCTTT. Translated, it gives CSATLNTLNTEAFF.

This clonotype was counted a few times. The rearrangement links TRBV20-1 to TRBJ2-5; TRBD2 matches 11 bases. This CDR3 spans 14 amino acids. V lost 0 bases to trimming and J lost 4 bases; unmatched junction nucleotides: 1. The V gene's germline CDR1 is DFQATT and CDR2 SNEGSKA (reference sequence). In DNA, the CDR3 is TGCAGTGCTAGAGATAGCGGGGGGGCAGAGACCCAGTACTTC. Encoded protein: CSARDSGGAETQYF.

This CDR3 reads CSAGMTGMKAEAFF. The CDR3 nucleotides are TGCAGTGCTGGAATGACAGGGATGAAGGCTGAAGCTTTCTTT. This sequence joins TRBV20-1 and TRBJ1-1; TRBD1 agrees at 7 bases. Per germline, CDR1 DFQATT and CDR2 SNEGSKA (reference sequence). This CDR3 comprises 14 residues. J lost 6 bases, V lost 5 bases, and 12 bases had no gene match.

The rearrangement links TRBV7-3 to TRBJ1-2, with a possible D match to TRBD1 (5 bases). The CDR3 extends over 13 amino acids. CDR1 and CDR2 from the germline V gene are SGHTA and FQGTGA. The V gene lost 5 bases and the J gene lost 8 bases, with 15 bases spanning the gap. The CDR3 sequence: CASSTAREFGYTF. The CDR3 coding sequence is TGTGCCAGCAGCACAGCCAGGGAGTTCGGCTACACCTTC.

The chain joins TRBV20-1 to TRBJ2-1, with 7 bases that match TRBD2. The CDR3 extends over 14 amino acids. Germline CDR1 DFQATT, CDR2 SNEGSKA (reference sequence). J lost 2 bases, V lost 6 bases, and 7 bases had no gene match. CDR3 DNA sequence: TGCAGTGCGAGCGGGACTTTTACCTACAATGAGCAGTTCTTC. This gives the protein CSASGTFTYNEQFF.

The J gene is TRBJ2-5, the V gene TRBV20-1; D is possibly TRBD1 (5 bases). V dropped 0 bases and J dropped 1 base, with 12 bases sitting between them. Germline values: CDR1 DFQATT, CDR2 SNEGSKA (reference sequence). This CDR3 region has 15 residues. CDR3 coding DNA: TGCAGTGCTAGAGATTTTTTCCAGGGCCAAGAGACCCAGTACTTC. Encoded protein: CSARDFFQGQETQYF.

The chain is built from TRBV12-3 or TRBV12-4 and TRBJ2-7; the D call may be TRBD1 or TRBD2 (5 bases each). Trimming took off 7 bases at V and 2 bases at J, with 12 bases between the two ends. The CDR3 spans 13 residues. In DNA, the CDR3 is TGTGCCAGCACCTGGGACGGCGCCTACGAGCAGTACTTC. Translating it yields CASTWDGAYEQYF.

V usage is TRBV7-2 and J usage is TRBJ2-6, with D uncertain. This CDR3 region has 15 residues. Germline CDR1 is SGHTA and CDR2 is FQGNSA. The V gene lost 5 bases and the J gene lost 1 base, with 9 bases spanning the gap. In DNA form, the CDR3 reads TGTGCCAGCAGCCCAGTCAGGTCTGGGGCCAACGTCCTGACTTTC. Translation gives CASSPVRSGANVLTF.

This clonotype was observed a handful of times. CDR3 nucleotides: TGCAGCGTTTCAACGCCGGGACAGGACTTCTTGGGGACCTTC. It specifies CSVSTPGQDFLGTF. The V call is TRBV29-1, the J call TRBJ1-2, with TRBD1 matching 8 bases. V shed 5 bases and J 14 bases; nucleotides not matched to a gene: 19. The CDR3 runs 14 residues. Germline V gene sequence: CDR1 SQVTM, CDR2 ANQGSEA. Based on the CDR3 plus reference TRBV29-1 and TRBJ1-2, the full variable domain is SAVISQKPSRDICQRGTSLTIQCQVDSQVTMMFWYRQQPGQSLTLIATANQGSEATYESGFVIDKFPISRPNLTFSTLTVSNMSPEDSSIYLCSVSTPGQDFLGTFGSGTRLTVV.

This clonotype turned up a few times. The chain joins TRBV7-9 to TRBJ1-5, with no clear D. V gave up 11 bases and J gave up 3 bases, with 8 bases separating them. Per germline, CDR1 SEHNR and CDR2 FQNEAQ (reference sequence). CDR3 size: 11 residues. The CDR3, as DNA: TGTGCCGAGGCAGCCAATCAGCCCCAGCATTTT. This codes for CAEAANQPQHF.

This clonotype was seen a handful of times. The J gene is TRBJ2-2, the V gene TRBV28, with a possible D match to TRBD2 (5 bases). V gave up 6 bases and J gave up 7 bases, with 15 bases separating them. From germline, CDR1 is MDHEN and CDR2 SYDVKM. The CDR3 has 14 amino acids. CDR3 coding DNA: TGTGCCAGCAGCAAAGGGCTAGAGGGCGGGGAGCTGTTTTTT. Amino acid sequence: CASSKGLEGGELFF.

This clonotype has only a few counts. The rearrangement uses TRBV29-1 and TRBJ1-2; TRBD1 might be the D (5 bases). Germline CDR1 reads SQVTM; CDR2 reads ANQGSEA. The length of the CDR3 is 12 residues. V lost 5 bases and J 4 bases, leaving 11 bases between the germline ends. CDR3 nucleotide sequence: TGCAGCGTTAGCCAGGGTTCCTATGGCTACACCTTC. It yields the protein CSVSQGSYGYTF.

This chain connects TRBV4-2 to TRBJ2-5; 13 bases line up with TRBD2. The assigned J gene may be wrong: the sequence end matches TRBJ2-1 better. The germline V gene has CDR1 LGHNA and CDR2 YNFKEQ. The CDR3 consists of 16 residues. The CDR3 reads CASSQSGLAGTTEQFF. In DNA form, the CDR3 reads TGTGCCAGCAGCCAATCGGGACTAGCGGGGACCACTGAGCAGTTCTTC.

The chain uses TRBV6-5 and TRBJ2-1, with D tentatively TRBD2 (5 bases). Deletions cut 2 bases from V and 0 bases from J, with 11 bases between. This CDR3 is 16 amino acids long. The germline V gene has CDR1 MNHEY and CDR2 SVGAGI. Here the CDR3 reads CASSYEVGSSYNEQFF. CDR3 in DNA: TGTGCCAGCAGTTACGAGGTGGGGAGCTCCTACAATGAGCAGTTCTTC.

The chain employs TRBV5-1 and TRBJ2-2; a possible D gene is TRBD1 (6 bases). Trimming removed 0 bases at V and 4 bases at J, with 10 bases between. The CDR3 spans 15 residues. Germline lookup yields CDR1 SGHRS and CDR2 YFSETQ. In nucleotides, the CDR3 is TGCGCCAGCAGCTTGGAAGGGGGATCCACCGGGGAGCTGTTTTTT. This translates into CASSLEGGSTGELFF.